These 25 T cell receptor beta chains came from one sample sequenced in a study of beta chain features in type 1 diabetes. Study conclusions and caveats: Significant though moderate, a shortening of TCRB CDR3s appeared in all four CD4+ subsets of Type 1 diabetes patients.

These receptors' targets are unknown. Sequenced material consisted of expressed TCRB transcripts (all of the isolated RNA was reverse transcribed). Only in-frame clones appear in the TCRdb table, and some are missing; sequencing was by immunoSEQ multiplex PCR. Among about 160,000 clones, about 9.3% were seen once, and the ten largest hold roughly 0.5%. Sequenced: central memory CD4+ T cells from blood. The receptors here all came from a man aged 25 to 40 with type 1 diabetes.

The gene calls are TRBV28 and TRBJ2-3, with D maybe TRBD2 (5 bases). CDR3 length equals 16 residues. CDR1 MDHEN and CDR2 SYDVKM come from the germline V gene. The V end was cut by 7 bases, the J end by 4 bases, with 21 bases between. CDR3 DNA: TGTGCCAGCAATTCCCCTGGCGGACTGAGCCCAGATACGCAGTATTTT. This gives the protein CASNSPGGLSPDTQYF.

The chain recombines TRBV14 with TRBJ2-7; 7 bases match TRBD1. Losses at the gene ends were 5 bases for V and 3 bases for J; bases not matched to a gene: 7. This CDR3 has 14 amino acids. CDR1 and CDR2 from the germline V gene are SGHDN and FVKESK. The CDR3 nucleotides are TGTGCCAGCAGCTTAGGGACAGCCTACTACGAGCAGTACTTC. Translating gives CASSLGTAYYEQYF.

This clone was seen many times. The genes are TRBV7-2 and TRBJ2-1; TRBD2 agrees at 8 bases. Germline loops: CDR1 SGHTA, CDR2 FQGNSA. There are 17 residues in the CDR3. Trimming removed 5 bases from V and 7 bases from J; junction bases left unmatched: 16. In DNA form, the CDR3 reads TGTGCCAGCAGCATTACCCTACTAGCGGCCGGATGGAATGAGCAGTTCTTC. Its protein is CASSITLLAAGWNEQFF.

The rearrangement uses TRBV5-6 and TRBJ1-2; 8 bases map to TRBD1. V was clipped by 3 bases and J by 9 bases; unmatched bases: 10. The CDR3 covers 14 residues. Germline V CDR1 and CDR2: SGHDT, YYEEEE. The CDR3 is CASSSLTRQGRYTF. The CDR3 nucleotides are TGTGCCAGCAGCTCTCTGACCCGACAGGGGCGCTACACCTTC.

This chain connects TRBV9 to TRBJ2-1; D unresolved. Trimming removed 5 bases from V and 7 bases from J, with 10 bases in between. The germline gives CDR1 SGDLS, CDR2 YYNGEE. The CDR3 contains 12 residues. DNA of the CDR3: TGTGCCAGCAGTCAGACTCGAAATGAGCAGTTCTTC. Translation: CASSQTRNEQFF. The full variable domain, in which reference TRBV9 and TRBJ2-1 provide the parts outside the CDR3, is DSGVTQTPKHLITATGQRVTLRCSPRSGDLSVYWYQQSLDQGLQFLIQYYNGEERAKGNILERFSAQQFPDLHSELNLSSLELGDSALYFCASSQTRNEQFFGPGTRLTVL.

Written as DNA, the CDR3 is TGTGCCAGCTCACCACCAGCCACCGGGACTAGCGGGAGGGCGGGGAATGAGCAGTTCTTC. Encoded protein: CASSPPATGTSGRAGNEQFF. The chain has TRBV18 and TRBJ2-1; 16 bases map to TRBD2. CDR3 size: 20 residues. Germline V gene lookup returns CDR1 KGHSH and CDR2 LQKENI. Trimming took 0 bases from V and 7 from J; bases not matched to a gene: 12.

This clone was counted a few times. The V gene is TRBV29-1, the J gene TRBJ1-2; D possibly corresponds to TRBD1 (5 bases). CDR1 SQVTM and CDR2 ANQGSEA come from the germline V gene. This CDR3 is built from 13 residues. The CDR3 loop reads CSLNDGGTGGYTF. The CDR3, as DNA: TGCAGTCTTAACGACGGGGGTACGGGAGGCTACACCTTC.

This clone occurred a few times. The chain combines TRBV5-4 with TRBJ2-5; 13 nucleotides agree with TRBD2. Germline V CDR1 and CDR2: SGHNT, YYREEE (reference sequence). The CDR3 has 16 amino acids. Trimming cost V 4 bases and J 2 bases; bases outside gene matches: 5. In DNA, the CDR3 is TGTGCCAGCAGCACACTAGCGGGAGGGTCACAAGAGACCCAGTACTTC. Protein sequence: CASSTLAGGSQETQYF. The full variable domain, completed using reference TRBV5-4 and TRBJ2-5, is ETGVTQSPTHLIKTRGQQVTLRCSSQSGHNTVSWYQQALGQGPQFIFQYYREEENGRGNFPPRFSGLQFPNYSSELNVNALELDDSALYLCASSTLAGGSQETQYFGPGTRLLVL.

Only a few counts were recorded for this clone. The J gene is TRBJ1-1, the V gene TRBV2; 9 bases align to TRBD1. V lost 3 bases to trimming and J lost 6 bases; unmatched junction nucleotides: 8. The CDR3 length is 15 residues. Germline V lookup: CDR1 SNHLY, CDR2 FYNNEI. CDR3 amino acids: CASSEVQGARSEAFF. Here the CDR3 DNA reads TGTGCCAGCAGTGAGGTACAGGGGGCTCGGTCTGAAGCTTTCTTT.

The J gene is TRBJ2-5, the V gene TRBV18, with 7 nucleotides matching TRBD1. Germline V gene data show CDR1 as KGHSH and CDR2 as LQKENI. V was clipped by 5 bases and J by 3 bases; unmatched bases: 9. The CDR3 is 15 residues long. The DNA for the CDR3 is TGTGCCAGCTCATCCCAACAGGGGATCGAAGAGACCCAGTACTTC. This translates into CASSSQQGIEETQYF.

This clone was observed a handful of times. The chain uses TRBV7-9 and TRBJ2-7; TRBD2 agrees at 9 bases. The germline gives CDR1 SEHNR, CDR2 FQNEAQ (reference sequence). Trimming took 5 bases from V and 7 from J; bases not matched to a gene: 9. The CDR3 extends over 14 amino acids. The CDR3 loop is CASSRAGGLVEQYF. Written as DNA, the CDR3 is TGTGCCAGCAGCCGAGCGGGAGGACTCGTTGAGCAGTACTTC.

The V gene is TRBV4-2, the J gene TRBJ2-3, with a tentative D call TRBD2 (5 bases). This CDR3 is 15 amino acids long. Between the trimmed V and J ends, which lost 2 bases and 0 bases, there was a span of 9 bases. Germline V gene sequence: CDR1 LGHNA, CDR2 YNFKEQ. The CDR3 here is CASSQRGRSTDTQYF. In DNA form, the CDR3 reads TGTGCCAGCAGCCAAAGAGGGAGAAGCACAGATACGCAGTATTTT.

The rearrangement uses TRBV19 and TRBJ1-2; 7 bases line up with TRBD1. CDR3 length: 15 residues. J lost 0 bases, V lost 6 bases, and 7 bases had no gene match. Germline loops: CDR1 LNHDA, CDR2 SQIVND (reference sequence). CDR3 coding DNA: TGTGCCAGTAGGGACAGGAATCATGCTAACTATGGCTACACCTTC. Protein sequence: CASRDRNHANYGYTF.

This clone came up a few times. This CDR3 reads CASGPGTSKNNEQFF. CDR3 bases: TGTGCCAGCGGTCCCGGGACTAGCAAAAACAATGAGCAGTTCTTC. The gene calls are TRBV28 and TRBJ2-1; 9 bases map to TRBD2. V lost 8 bases to trimming and J lost 5 bases; unmatched junction nucleotides: 10. The CDR3 sequence is 15 residues long. Germline CDR1 is MDHEN and CDR2 is SYDVKM.

V usage is TRBV7-3 and J usage is TRBJ1-1; 7 bases line up with TRBD1. The CDR3 extends over 15 amino acids. Germline CDR1 SGHTA, CDR2 FQGTGA. The ends lost 1 base at V and 1 base at J; junction bases unmatched: 3. CDR3 amino acids: CASSLMGQTNTEAFF. CDR3 DNA: TGTGCCAGCAGCTTAATGGGACAGACGAACACTGAAGCTTTCTTT.

This chain connects TRBV5-1 to TRBJ2-7; D is perhaps TRBD2 (6 bases). With 2 bases removed from V and 3 bases from J, the gap between germline ends came to 12 bases. CDR3 length: 14 amino acids. Per germline, CDR1 SGHRS and CDR2 YFSETQ. The CDR3 spells CASSFSGTGYEQYF. CDR3 nucleotides: TGCGCCAGCAGCTTTTCCGGGACTGGCTACGAGCAGTACTTC. The complete variable domain, with remaining parts taken from reference TRBV5-1 and TRBJ2-7, reads KAGVTQTPRYLIKTRGQQVTLSCSPISGHRSVSWYQQTPGQGLQFLFEYFSETQRNKGNFPGRFSGRQFSNSRSEMNVSTLELGDSALYLCASSFSGTGYEQYFGPGTRLTVT.

The rearrangement joins TRBV7-9 to TRBJ2-7, with D tentatively TRBD1 (6 bases). Trimming left V 1 base short and J 3 bases short, with 13 bases between. This CDR3 contains 15 residues. CDR1 is SEHNR and CDR2 is FQNEAQ in the germline V gene (reference sequence). The CDR3 is CASSLGTGRSYEQYF. As DNA, the CDR3 is TGTGCCAGCAGCTTAGGCACAGGGCGCAGCTACGAGCAGTACTTC. Together with reference TRBV7-9 and TRBJ2-7, the CDR3 gives the full variable domain: DTGVSQNPRHKITKRGQNVTFRCDPISEHNRLYWYRQTLGQGPEFLTYFQNEAQLEKSRLLSDRFSAERPKGSFSTLEIQRTEQGDSAMYLCASSLGTGRSYEQYFGPGTRLTVT.

A few counts support this clone. The genes are TRBV5-4 and TRBJ2-3; a possible D gene is TRBD1 (6 bases). V lost 4 bases to trimming and J lost 1 base, with 13 bases between them. The CDR3 runs 15 residues. Per the germline V gene, CDR1 is SGHNT and CDR2 is YYREEE (reference sequence). This CDR3 reads CASSPDSGRTDTQYF. CDR3 DNA sequence: TGTGCCAGCAGCCCGGACAGCGGACGCACAGATACGCAGTATTTT.

This clone was found a few times. The V and J genes are TRBV7-2 and TRBJ2-1; 8 positions agree with TRBD2. V lost 5 bases, J lost 10 bases, and 16 bases stayed unmatched. This CDR3 region has 16 residues. The germline gives CDR1 SGHTA, CDR2 FQGNSA. The CDR3 loop reads CASSPSGRRPSREQFF. CDR3 bases: TGTGCCAGCAGCCCTAGCGGGCGTCGACCTAGTAGGGAGCAGTTCTTC.

This clone was found a few times. The chain has TRBV28 and TRBJ2-7, with a tentative D call TRBD2 (7 bases). Trimming took 3 bases from V and 4 from J, leaving 19 bases between them. Germline lookup yields CDR1 MDHEN and CDR2 SYDVKM. This CDR3 has 16 residues. The CDR3 loop reads CASSFAGGAGGYEQYF. The DNA for the CDR3 is TGTGCCAGCAGTTTCGCTGGGGGGGCCGGGGGATACGAGCAGTACTTC.

The J gene is TRBJ2-2, the V gene TRBV14, with TRBD2 matching over 9 bases. V lost 3 bases to trimming and J lost 5 bases; unmatched junction nucleotides: 7. The CDR3 loop spans 16 amino acids. Germline loops: CDR1 SGHDN, CDR2 FVKESK. Written as DNA, the CDR3 is TGTGCCAGCAGCCATGGACTAGCGTACGGTACCGGGGAGCTGTTTTTT. Protein: CASSHGLAYGTGELFF.

The sample holds a few counts of this clone. The CDR3 sequence is CASSLWSGSDNEQFF. The CDR3 region has the DNA TGCGCCAGCAGCTTGTGGAGCGGGAGCGACAATGAGCAGTTCTTC. The rearrangement uses TRBV5-1 and TRBJ2-1, with 8 nucleotides matching TRBD2. V shed 1 base, J shed 5 bases, and the junction held 5 bases outside the gene matches. CDR3 length equals 15 residues. Germline-derived CDR1 and CDR2 are SGHRS and YFSETQ. The full variable domain, its missing parts supplied by reference TRBV5-1 and TRBJ2-1, is KAGVTQTPRYLIKTRGQQVTLSCSPISGHRSVSWYQQTPGQGLQFLFEYFSETQRNKGNFPGRFSGRQFSNSRSEMNVSTLELGDSALYLCASSLWSGSDNEQFFGPGTRLTVL.

The chain couples TRBV7-3 to TRBJ2-1, with 7 positions matching TRBD1. This CDR3 has 13 residues. The trim removed 6 bases at V and 6 bases at J, leaving 5 bases unmatched. Germline lookup yields CDR1 SGHTA and CDR2 FQGTGA. The CDR3 DNA sequence: TGTGCCAGCAGTTTGAACAGGGGCAATGAGCAGTTCTTC. Translating it yields CASSLNRGNEQFF.

This chain links TRBV18 with TRBJ1-1; 8 bases line up with TRBD1. The CDR3 is 16 residues long. With 2 bases clipped from V and 0 bases from J, the junction kept 5 bases outside the gene matches. Germline V gene data show CDR1 as KGHSH and CDR2 as LQKENI. The CDR3 loop reads CASSPIRTGLNTEAFF. The DNA of the CDR3 is TGTGCCAGCTCACCAATACGGACAGGGTTGAACACTGAAGCTTTCTTT.

The rearrangement links TRBV5-1 to TRBJ2-7, with D tentatively TRBD2 (6 bases). The CDR3 is made up of 14 amino acids. V was cut by 3 bases and J by 5 bases, with 15 bases left in between. Germline V lookup: CDR1 SGHRS, CDR2 YFSETQ. The chain's CDR3 is CASSSDGRRDEQYF. CDR3 coding DNA: TGCGCCAGCAGCTCCGACGGGAGAAGAGACGAGCAGTACTTC.